One sample yielded the 14 T cell receptor beta chains listed below, sequenced in a study of blood T cell repertoires in COVID-19 (dated by TCRdb to about 2020). The library was obtained by the immunoSEQ multiplex PCR assay. TCRdb provides this immuneACCESS table in a form limited to in-frame rearrangements. Some clones are lacking; in checked studies, under half of them reflect an unresolved V gene, and why the rest are absent is not known. Counted in this sample were over 250,000 clones; about 80% of them appeared once. In total, the top ten clones hold approximately 10% of the sample. Sequenced material: peripheral blood. These TCRs come from a woman in her fifties or sixties who had recovered from COVID-19.

The CDR3 reads CASSGTVRNQPQHF. CDR3 DNA: TGTGCCAGCAGCGGGACAGTGAGGAATCAGCCCCAGCATTTT. The chain uses TRBV6-2 or TRBV6-3 and TRBJ1-5; the match to TRBD1 covers 7 bases. Germline loops: CDR1 MNHEY, CDR2 SVGEGT. The CDR3 runs 14 residues. Trimming removed 6 bases from V and 4 bases from J; junction bases left unmatched: 6.

In DNA form, the CDR3 reads TGTGCCAGCAGTTTCCTGGGGGGAATGGGGAGTGAAGCTTTCTTT. Translation gives CASSFLGGMGSEAFF. The V call is TRBV27, the J call TRBJ1-1; possible D gene TRBD1, 5 bases. V was pared by 3 bases and J by 7 bases, with 18 bases between. Germline CDR1 and CDR2: MNHEY and SMNVEV (reference sequence). The CDR3 runs to 15 residues.

The chain joins TRBV27 to TRBJ2-3; 11 nucleotides match TRBD2. The V segment lost 10 bases and the J segment 3 bases; nucleotides outside the gene matches: 6. CDR3 length equals 14 residues. Germline V gene lookup returns CDR1 MNHEY and CDR2 SMNVEV (reference sequence). The CDR3 spells CATRLAGMTDTQYF. CDR3 in DNA: TGTGCCACAAGACTAGCGGGAATGACAGATACGCAGTATTTT.

This rearrangement joins TRBV7-2 to TRBJ2-7; 10 bases fit TRBD1. This CDR3 has 15 residues. Germline V gene lookup returns CDR1 SGHTA and CDR2 FQGNSA. V lost 1 base, J lost 5 bases, and 5 bases stayed unmatched. CDR3 residues: CASSLGGQGRNEQYF. For the CDR3, the DNA is TGTGCCAGCAGCTTAGGGGGACAGGGGAGGAACGAGCAGTACTTC.

The chain employs TRBV11-2 and TRBJ1-4; D is ambiguous. The germline CDR1 and CDR2 sequences are SGHAT and FQNNGV. The CDR3 length is 13 residues. V was clipped by 1 base and J by 14 bases, with 14 bases between them. The CDR3 DNA reads TGTGCCAGCAGCTTAGGATCGAGTGGAGCCCTGTTTTTT. The encoded protein is CASSLGSSGALFF.

The genes are TRBV15 and TRBJ2-5; 8 bases align to TRBD1. The CDR3 covers 14 residues. Trimming removed 2 bases from V and 5 bases from J; junction bases left unmatched: 4. CDR1 and CDR2 (germline): LNHNV, YYDKDF (reference sequence). In DNA, the CDR3 is TGTGCCACCAGCAGAAACAGGGGGGATGAGACCCAGTACTTC. This encodes CATSRNRGDETQYF.

CDR3 region: CAIKKGLDLGTQYF. The CDR3 bases are TGTGCCATCAAGAAGGGACTGGACTTGGGTACGCAGTATTTT. V is TRBV10-3 and J is TRBJ2-3; D perhaps matches TRBD2 (6 bases). The ends were cut back, 7 bases at V and 8 bases at J, with 19 bases in the middle. This CDR3 is 14 amino acids long. Germline V CDR1 and CDR2: ENHRY, SYGVKD.

V and J are TRBV19 and TRBJ1-2; tentatively, D is TRBD1 (5 bases). V lost 3 bases and J 2 bases, leaving 16 bases between the germline ends. The germline CDR1 and CDR2 sequences are LNHDA and SQIVND (reference sequence). This CDR3 has 16 amino acids. DNA for the CDR3: TGTGCCAGTAGTATCGCCTCAGGGTTAACAAACTATGGCTACACCTTC. Its protein product is CASSIASGLTNYGYTF.

V is TRBV5-1 and J is TRBJ1-2, with D maybe TRBD1 (6 bases). CDR1 SGHRS and CDR2 YFSETQ come from the germline V gene. Trimming left V 0 bases short and J 0 bases short, with 12 bases between. This CDR3 contains 16 residues. The CDR3 is CASSLAQDRSNYGYTF. CDR3 DNA sequence: TGCGCCAGCAGCTTGGCTCAGGACAGATCTAACTATGGCTACACCTTC.

The CDR3 nucleotides read TGTGCCAGCGGCCGCGGGGCAACTAATGAAAAACTGTTTTTT. Translated: CASGRGATNEKLFF. V gene TRBV7-9 combines with J gene TRBJ1-4; D gene uncertain. The germline V gene encodes CDR1 SEHNR and CDR2 FQNEAQ (reference sequence). The CDR3 covers 14 residues. The ends were cut back, 8 bases at V and 0 bases at J, with 10 bases in the middle.

J is TRBJ2-2 and V is TRBV12-5, with 10 bases that match TRBD1. This CDR3 has 15 residues. The germline V gene has CDR1 LGHNT and CDR2 FRNRAP. With 6 bases clipped from V and 2 bases from J, the junction kept 3 bases outside the gene matches. As DNA, the CDR3 is TGTGCTAGTGGGGGACAGGGGCCCAACACCGGGGAGCTGTTTTTT. Translation: CASGGQGPNTGELFF.

This rearrangement joins TRBV27 to TRBJ2-5; 7 bases align to TRBD2. Germline CDR1 and CDR2: MNHEY and SMNVEV (reference sequence). V gave up 2 bases and J gave up 3 bases; unmatched junction bases: 0. This CDR3 region has 13 residues. CDR3 sequence reads: CASSLRGEETQYF. Written as DNA, the CDR3 is TGTGCCAGCAGTTTACGGGGGGAAGAGACCCAGTACTTC.

The V call is TRBV19, the J call TRBJ1-1; 9 bases are shared with TRBD1. The CDR3 sequence is 14 residues long. The V gene's germline CDR1 is LNHDA and CDR2 SQIVND (reference sequence). Losses at the gene ends were 4 bases for V and 5 bases for J; bases not matched to a gene: 5. CDR3: CASSNHRGRTEAFF. In nucleotides, the CDR3 is TGTGCCAGTAGTAATCACAGGGGGCGGACTGAAGCTTTCTTT.

The sample holds one count of this clone. The chain has TRBV10-3 and TRBJ2-7; the match to TRBD1 covers 12 bases. Germline trimming cut 2 bases from V and 5 bases from J; bases unmatched to any gene: 4. Germline CDR1 is ENHRY and CDR2 is SYGVKD. CDR3 length: 15 amino acids. As DNA, the CDR3 is TGTGCCATCAGTGAGCGGGACAGGGGGCACCACGAGCAGTACTTC. Translation gives CAISERDRGHHEQYF.